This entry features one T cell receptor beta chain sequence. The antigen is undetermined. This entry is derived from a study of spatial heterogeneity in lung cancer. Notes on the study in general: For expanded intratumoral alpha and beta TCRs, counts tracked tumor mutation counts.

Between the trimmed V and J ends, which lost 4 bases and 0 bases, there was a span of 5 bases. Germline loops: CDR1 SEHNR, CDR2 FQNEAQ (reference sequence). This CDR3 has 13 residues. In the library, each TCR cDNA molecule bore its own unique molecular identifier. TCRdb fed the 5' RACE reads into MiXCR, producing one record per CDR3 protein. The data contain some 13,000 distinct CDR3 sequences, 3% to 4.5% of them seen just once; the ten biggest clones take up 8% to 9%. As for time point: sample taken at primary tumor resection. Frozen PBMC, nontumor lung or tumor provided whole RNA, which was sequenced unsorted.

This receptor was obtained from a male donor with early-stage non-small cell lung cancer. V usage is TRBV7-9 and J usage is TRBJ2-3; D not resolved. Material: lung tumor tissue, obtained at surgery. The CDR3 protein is CASSSDSTDTQYF. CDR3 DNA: TGTGCCAGCAGCTCAGACAGCACAGATACGCAGTATTTT. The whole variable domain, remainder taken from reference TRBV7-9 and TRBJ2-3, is DTGVSQNPRHKITKRGQNVTFRCDPISEHNRLYWYRQTLGQGPEFLTYFQNEAQLEKSRLLSDRFSAERPKGSFSTLEIQRTEQGDSAMYLCASSSDSTDTQYFGPGTRLTVL.